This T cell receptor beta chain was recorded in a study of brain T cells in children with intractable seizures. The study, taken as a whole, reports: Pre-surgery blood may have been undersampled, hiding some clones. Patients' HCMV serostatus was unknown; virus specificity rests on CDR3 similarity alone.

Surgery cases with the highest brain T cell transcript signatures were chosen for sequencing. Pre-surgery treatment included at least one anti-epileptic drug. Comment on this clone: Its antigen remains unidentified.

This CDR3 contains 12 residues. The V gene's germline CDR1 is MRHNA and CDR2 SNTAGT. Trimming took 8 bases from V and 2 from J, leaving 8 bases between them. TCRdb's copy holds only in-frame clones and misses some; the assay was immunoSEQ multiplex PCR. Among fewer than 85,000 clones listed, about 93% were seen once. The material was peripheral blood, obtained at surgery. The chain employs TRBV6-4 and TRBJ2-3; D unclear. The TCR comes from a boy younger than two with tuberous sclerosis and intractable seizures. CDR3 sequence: CASGYPTDTQYF. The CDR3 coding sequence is TGTGCCAGCGGATACCCCACAGATACGCAGTATTTT.